Listed below are T cell receptor beta chains from one sample, sequenced in a study of identical twins. TCRdb ran MiXCR on the 5' RACE reads and lists one entry per CDR3 protein. This sample yields roughly 1,500,000 distinct CDR3 sequences, of which 25% to 35% are seen a single time; approximately 0.29% belongs to the top ten. The sample consisted of cord blood. The receptors shown here come from a newborn girl in good health. Each CDR3 is given with its conserved first and last residue. A D gene is named only where the DNA matches it firmly. Expanded clones get a size class; other rows say once, few or many, or leave the size out.

clone_size j_call cdr3_length v_call d_call cdr3_nt cdr3_aa
- TRBJ1-1 15 TRBV29-1 - TGCAGCGTTGAAGATTTGACAAGGGCGAACACTGAAGCTTTCTTT CSVEDLTRANTEAFF
- TRBJ2-7 13 TRBV12-3/TRBV12-4 - TGTGCCAGCAGTTTGGGGGGGGGCCTAAAGCAGTACTTC CASSLGGGLKQYF
few TRBJ1-3 14 TRBV20-1 - TGCAGTGCTAGGGACGCCCGAGCCTTTTGGACCATATATTTT CSARDARAFWTIYF
few TRBJ2-1 17 TRBV5-1 - TGCGCCAGCAGCTTGGCCGGGGGAGATTGCAAGAGGAATGAGCAGTTCTTC CASSLAGGDCKRNEQFF
- TRBJ1-2 15 TRBV10-2 - TGCGCCAGCAGTGAGTCCTGGGACCCTAACTATGGCTACACCTTC CASSESWDPNYGYTF
- TRBJ2-7 14 TRBV5-1 - TGCGCCAGCAGCTTGAATAACGTGGGATACGAGCAGTACTTC CASSLNNVGYEQYF
- TRBJ2-3 16 TRBV5-1 - TGCGCCAGCAGCTTAGGCGTGGGCCGGAGCACAGATACGCAGTATTTT CASSLGVGRSTDTQYF
- TRBJ2-3 14 TRBV5-1 - TGCGCCAGCAGCGTGACTAACATCGCAGATACGCAGTATTTT CASSVTNIADTQYF
- TRBJ2-5 15 TRBV7-2 TRBD2 TGTGCCAGCACGAGACTAGCGGGGGGACAAGAGACCCAGTACTTC CASTRLAGGQETQYF
- TRBJ1-5 13 TRBV7-9 - TGTGCCAGCAGCCTCAAACAGGGTACGCCCCAGCATTTT CASSLKQGTPQHF
- TRBJ1-6 16 TRBV7-2 - TGTGCCAGCAGCCCATCCGGGATAGCGGGGAGGTCACCCCTCCACTTT CASSPSGIAGRSPLHF
- TRBJ1-2 17 TRBV27 - TGTGCCAGCAGTCCGTCAACCGGGACATCCAGATACTATGGCTACACCTTC CASSPSTGTSRYYGYTF
few TRBJ2-2 15 TRBV4-1 - TGCGCCAGCAGCCAAGAGGGGTGGGTCACCGGGGAGCTGTTTTTT CASSQEGWVTGELFF
few TRBJ2-1 19 TRBV24-1 TRBD2 TGTGCCACCAGTGATCGGGACAGGACTAGCGGGGGGAGGTGCAATGAGCAGTTCTTC CATSDRDRTSGGRCNEQFF
few TRBJ2-2 16 TRBV24-1 - TGTGCCACCAGTGACCAGGACAGCACGAACACCGGGGAGCTGTTTTTT CATSDQDSTNTGELFF
- TRBJ1-6 14 TRBV20-1 - - CSASWGGGNSPPHF
- TRBJ1-5 15 TRBV2 - TGTGCCAGCAGTCCCCAATTGGGGGGCAATCAGCCCCAGCATTTT CASSPQLGGNQPQHF
- TRBJ2-3 16 TRBV4-2 TRBD1 TGTGCCAGCAGCCGCGAACAGGGGGAAGACACAGATACGCAGTATTTT CASSREQGEDTDTQYF
few TRBJ1-2 14 TRBV6-6 - TGTGCCAGCAGTTCGTTCAGAGATACCTATGGCTACACCTTC CASSSFRDTYGYTF
few TRBJ2-3 18 TRBV4-2 - TGTGCCAGCAGCCAAGCTGGGCGCGGGTTGGCTCGCGCAGATACGCAGTATTTT CASSQAGRGLARADTQYF
few TRBJ2-1 17 TRBV12-3/TRBV12-4 TRBD2 TGTGCCAGCAGTTTAGCGGGGCAGGGAGGGCTTTACAATGAGCAGTTCTTC CASSLAGQGGLYNEQFF
- TRBJ2-3 14 TRBV7-6 - TGTGCCAGCAGCTTAGCGCAGGACACAGATACGCAGTATTTT CASSLAQDTDTQYF
once TRBJ2-1 15 TRBV20-1 - TGCAGTGCCCAAAAGGACTTTCCGATTTACAATGAGCAGTTCTTC CSAQKDFPIYNEQFF
- TRBJ2-3 21 TRBV11-1 TRBD2 TGTGCCAGCAGCTTAGCCCCGGGACTAGCGGGGGGGCCGGTTCGCACAGATACGCAGTATTTT CASSLAPGLAGGPVRTDTQYF
- TRBJ1-2 15 TRBV14 - TGTGCCAGCAGCCAAGAAGGGGAAGGTGGCTATGGCTACACCTTC CASSQEGEGGYGYTF
many TRBJ2-7 14 TRBV10-3 TRBD2 TGTGCCATCAGGACTAGCGGGAGATCCTACGAGCAGTACTTC CAIRTSGRSYEQYF
- TRBJ2-1 14 TRBV3-1 - TGTGCCAGCAGCCTAACAGGGGGGGGCGGGGAGCAGTTCTTC CASSLTGGGGEQFF
- TRBJ2-5 13 TRBV2 - TGTGCCAGCACTATAGCCAGGAGTGAGACCCAGTACTTC CASTIARSETQYF
- TRBJ2-3 19 TRBV28 TRBD2 TGTGCCAGCAGTTTCCCGTTCGTGGCGGGAGGGCGGTCCACAGATACGCAGTATTTT CASSFPFVAGGRSTDTQYF
few TRBJ2-3 14 TRBV19 - TGTGCCACCGGCAGCATTGGGGGCGCAGATACGCAGTATTTT CATGSIGGADTQYF
- TRBJ2-1 14 TRBV9 - TGTGCCAGCAGCGTAGACGGGTACTACAATGGGCAGTTCTTC CASSVDGYYNGQFF
- TRBJ2-7 18 TRBV25-1 - TGTGCCAGCAGTGATCGCCCCCTTGCGCCACCACATATACCAACCCAGTACTTC CASSDRPLAPPHIPTQYF
few TRBJ2-3 16 TRBV12-3/TRBV12-4 TRBD2 TGTGCCAGCAGTCACCGACTAGCGGGCGCCACAGATACGCAGTATTTT CASSHRLAGATDTQYF
- TRBJ1-1 13 TRBV5-6 - TGTGTCAGCAGCTGGGCGATGAACACTGAAGCTTTCTTT CVSSWAMNTEAFF
- TRBJ1-1 14 TRBV20-1 - TGCAGTGCTAGGGAGCTACGACTGAACACTGAAGCTTTCTTT CSARELRLNTEAFF
few TRBJ2-1 11 TRBV2 - TGTGCCAGCAGGTCGGGGAATGAGCAGTTCTTC CASRSGNEQFF
many TRBJ2-5 11 TRBV29-1 - TGCAGCGTTGAAGCCCCTCAGACCCAGTACTTC CSVEAPQTQYF
many TRBJ2-1 12 TRBV10-3 - TGTGCCATCGGCAGACTAGACAGCGAGCAGTTCTTC CAIGRLDSEQFF
few TRBJ2-5 14 TRBV20-1 - TGCAGTGCTAGAGCGGGGATCCTCCAAGAGACCCAGTACTTC CSARAGILQETQYF
- TRBJ2-1 16 TRBV4-1 - TGCGCCAGCAGCCAAGATGTGGCTCTTGATAGCGATGAGCAGTTCTTC CASSQDVALDSDEQFF
few TRBJ2-1 14 TRBV10-3 TRBD1 TGTGCCATCAGCCGGGACAGGGTCTACAATGAGCAGTTCTTC CAISRDRVYNEQFF
- TRBJ2-3 18 TRBV5-1 - TGCGCCAGCAGCTTGGGACACGGAGGTCTCAGGGGCACAGATACGCAGTATTTT CASSLGHGGLRGTDTQYF
- TRBJ1-5 14 TRBV7-2 TRBD1 TGTGCCAGCAGCCAAAACAGGGGCGGCCAGCCCCAGCATTTT CASSQNRGGQPQHF
- TRBJ2-7 14 TRBV20-1 - TGCAGTGCTAGAGGAGTTAGCAGGTCCTACGAGCAGTACTTC CSARGVSRSYEQYF
- TRBJ1-1 13 TRBV29-1 - TGCAGCGTCTCATGGGCCCGGAACACTGAAGCTTTCTTT CSVSWARNTEAFF
- TRBJ2-7 15 TRBV20-1 - TGCAGTGCTAGAGATGTAGCCGGGTATCCCTACGAGCAGTACTTC CSARDVAGYPYEQYF
- TRBJ2-1 16 TRBV4-1 - TGCGCCAGCAGCCAATCCGGGCTTCTAGGGGGGAATGAGCAGTTCTTC CASSQSGLLGGNEQFF
- TRBJ2-7 17 TRBV6-5 TRBD2 TGTGCCAGCAGTTACGCCCTCTATAGCGGGAGCTCCTACGAGCAGTACTTC CASSYALYSGSSYEQYF
- TRBJ2-3 12 TRBV6-6 - TGTGCCAGCAGTTACTCGATGGGAACGCAGTATTTT CASSYSMGTQYF
- TRBJ2-7 14 TRBV7-9 - TGTGCCAGCAGCTTTGGCTTTAGCTCCTACGAGCAGTACTTC CASSFGFSSYEQYF
- TRBJ1-4 16 TRBV7-9 - TGTGCCAGCAGCTTAATTTCTTCTGCAACTAATGAAAAACTGTTTTTT CASSLISSATNEKLFF
- TRBJ1-2 12 TRBV20-1 - TGCAGTGCTAACGTCTTGGGTTTTGGCTACACCTTC CSANVLGFGYTF
few TRBJ2-1 15 TRBV3-1 - TGTGCCAGCAGCCAGAGCGGAGTCACCTACAATGAGCAGTTCTTC CASSQSGVTYNEQFF
- TRBJ2-7 13 TRBV5-5 - TGTGCCAGCAGCTTGGGGGTCCCAAACGAGCAGTACTTC CASSLGVPNEQYF
many TRBJ2-7 13 TRBV6-2/TRBV6-3 - TGTGCCAGCAGTTACTCGCCAGCCTACGAGCAGTACTTC CASSYSPAYEQYF
few TRBJ2-7 14 TRBV20-1 TRBD2 TGCAGTGCTAGAGGACTAGCGGGAGAGTTCAAGCAGTACTTC CSARGLAGEFKQYF
- TRBJ1-3 14 TRBV29-1 TRBD1 TGCAGCGTCGGACAGGGCCGGGGAGGAAACACCATATATTTT CSVGQGRGGNTIYF
few TRBJ2-7 14 TRBV24-1 TRBD1 TGTGCCACCAGTGATCCCAGGGGGTCCTACGAGCAGTACTTC CATSDPRGSYEQYF
- TRBJ2-1 13 TRBV7-9 TRBD1 TGTGCCAGCAGCTTGACAGGGAGAAATGAGCAGTTCTTC CASSLTGRNEQFF
- TRBJ2-7 14 TRBV21-1 - TGTGCCAGCAGCAAAGAGGCGGGGCAGATGGAGCAGTACTTC CASSKEAGQMEQYF